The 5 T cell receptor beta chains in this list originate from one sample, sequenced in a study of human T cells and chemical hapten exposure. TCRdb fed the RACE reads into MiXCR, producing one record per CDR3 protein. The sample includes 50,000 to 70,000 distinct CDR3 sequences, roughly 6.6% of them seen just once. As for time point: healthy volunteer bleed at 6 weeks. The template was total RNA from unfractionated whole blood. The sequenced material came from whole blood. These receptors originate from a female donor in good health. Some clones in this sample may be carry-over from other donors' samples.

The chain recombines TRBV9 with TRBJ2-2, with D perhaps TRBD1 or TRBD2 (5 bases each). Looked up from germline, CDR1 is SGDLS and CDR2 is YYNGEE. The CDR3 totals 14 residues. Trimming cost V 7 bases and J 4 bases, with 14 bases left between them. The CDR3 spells CASEPGAGTGELFF. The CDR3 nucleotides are TGTGCCAGCGAACCCGGGGCCGGCACCGGGGAGCTGTTTTTT.

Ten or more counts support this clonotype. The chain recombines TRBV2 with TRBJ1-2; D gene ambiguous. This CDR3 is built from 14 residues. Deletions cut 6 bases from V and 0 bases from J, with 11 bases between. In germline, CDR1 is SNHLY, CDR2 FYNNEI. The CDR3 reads CASRGRRSNYGYTF. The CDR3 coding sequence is TGTGCCAGCAGAGGCAGGCGTTCTAACTATGGCTACACCTTC.

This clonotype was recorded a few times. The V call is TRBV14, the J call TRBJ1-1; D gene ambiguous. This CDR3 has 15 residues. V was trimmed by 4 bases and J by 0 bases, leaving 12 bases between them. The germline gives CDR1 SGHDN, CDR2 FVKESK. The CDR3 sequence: CASSPAAELNTEAFF. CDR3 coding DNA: TGTGCCAGCAGCCCTGCGGCAGAGTTGAACACTGAAGCTTTCTTT.

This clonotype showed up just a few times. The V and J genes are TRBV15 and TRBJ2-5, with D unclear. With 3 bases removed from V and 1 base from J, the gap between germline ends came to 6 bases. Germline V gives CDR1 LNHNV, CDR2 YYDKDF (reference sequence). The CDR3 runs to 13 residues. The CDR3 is CATSSFRQETQYF. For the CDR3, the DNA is TGTGCCACCAGCAGCTTTCGCCAAGAGACCCAGTACTTC.

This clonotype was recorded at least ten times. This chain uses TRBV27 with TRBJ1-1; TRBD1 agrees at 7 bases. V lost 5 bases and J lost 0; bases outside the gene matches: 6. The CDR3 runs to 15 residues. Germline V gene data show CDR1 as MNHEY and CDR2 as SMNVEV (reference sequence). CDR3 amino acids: CASSPGQLMNTEAFF. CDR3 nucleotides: TGTGCCAGCAGTCCGGGACAGCTTATGAACACTGAAGCTTTCTTT.